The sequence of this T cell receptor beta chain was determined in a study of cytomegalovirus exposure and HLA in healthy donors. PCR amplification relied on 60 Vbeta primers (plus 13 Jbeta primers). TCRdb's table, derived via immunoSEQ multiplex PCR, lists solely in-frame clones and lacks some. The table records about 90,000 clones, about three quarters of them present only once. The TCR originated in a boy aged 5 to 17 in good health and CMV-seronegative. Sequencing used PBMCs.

CDR3 nucleotide sequence: TGTGCCAGCACGCGGCAAAACACCGGGGAGCTGTTTTTT. Translation: CASTRQNTGELFF. The rearrangement uses TRBV6-6 and TRBJ2-2; D remains unclear. The germline gives CDR1 MNHNY, CDR2 SVGAGI (reference sequence). This CDR3 has 13 residues. V was pared by 7 bases and J by 2 bases, with 8 bases between.